This T cell receptor beta chain was recorded in a study of cytomegalovirus exposure and HLA in healthy donors. Trimming cost V 4 bases and J 5 bases, with 14 bases left between them. Germline V gene data show CDR1 as SNHLY and CDR2 as FYNNEI. The CDR3 has 14 amino acids. PCR was performed using 60 Vbeta and 13 Jbeta primers. Method: immunoSEQ multiplex PCR; TCRdb's copy keeps in-frame clones and lacks some. Recorded here are some 130,000 clones; the top ten clones represent 2%. The source of this sequence is an older woman in good health and CMV-seronegative. This rearrangement joins TRBV2 to TRBJ1-1; the D gene is possibly TRBD1 (6 bases). The specimen sequenced was PBMCs. The CDR3 DNA follows: TGTGCCAGCAGTGTCAGGGGCATGGGGACTGAAGCTTTCTTT. Amino acid sequence: CASSVRGMGTEAFF.